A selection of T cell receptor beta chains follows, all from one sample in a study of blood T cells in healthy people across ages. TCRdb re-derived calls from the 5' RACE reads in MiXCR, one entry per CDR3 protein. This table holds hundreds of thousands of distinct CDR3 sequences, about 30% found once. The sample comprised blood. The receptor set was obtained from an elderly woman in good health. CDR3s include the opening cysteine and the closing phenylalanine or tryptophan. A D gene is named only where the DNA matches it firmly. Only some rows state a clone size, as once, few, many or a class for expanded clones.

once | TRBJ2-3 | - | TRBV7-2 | TGTGCCAGCAGCTTAGAGTCAGGGGTTCAATCAGATACGCAGTATTTT | CASSLESGVQSDTQYF
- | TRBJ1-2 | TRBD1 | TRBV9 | TGTGCCAGCAGCGTAGTTTTACCGGGACAGGGGGCGTCTGGCTACACCTTC | CASSVVLPGQGASGYTF
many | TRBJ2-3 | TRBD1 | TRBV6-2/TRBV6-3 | TGTGCCAGCAGTCAGTCCCGGGACAGGGGGACAGATACGCAGTATTTT | CASSQSRDRGTDTQYF
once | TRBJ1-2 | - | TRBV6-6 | TGTGCCAGCAGTTACCACCCGCAGTGTCATGGCTACACCTTC | CASSYHPQCHGYTF
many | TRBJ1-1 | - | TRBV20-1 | TGCAGTGCTAGAGGAACCATGAACACTGAAGCTTTCTTT | CSARGTMNTEAFF
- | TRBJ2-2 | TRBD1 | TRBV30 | TGTGCCTGGACCGGGACAGGGACCGGGGAGCTGTTTTTT | CAWTGTGTGELFF
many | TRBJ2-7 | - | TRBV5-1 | TGCGCCAGCAGCTTGGTTTCAGTAAGCTCCTACGAGCAGTACTTC | CASSLVSVSSYEQYF
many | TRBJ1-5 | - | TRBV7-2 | TGTGCCAGCAGCCCCGCAGGGAGAGGCAGTCAGCCCCAGCATTTT | CASSPAGRGSQPQHF
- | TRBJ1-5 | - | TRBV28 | TGTGCCAGCAGTCAGGGACGGGGGATCAATCAGCCCCAGCATTTT | CASSQGRGINQPQHF
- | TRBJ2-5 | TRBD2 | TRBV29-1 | TGCAGCGTTGTACTAGCGGGTACGGAGACCCAGTACTTC | CSVVLAGTETQYF
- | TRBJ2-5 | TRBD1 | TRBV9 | TGTGCCAGCAGCGTCTCTCAAGGGGACAGGGTAGAGACCCGGTACTTC | CASSVSQGDRVETRYF
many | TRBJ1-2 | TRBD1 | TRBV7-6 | TGTGCCAGCAGCCCCCGGACAGGGGCCAGAGGCTACACCTTC | CASSPRTGARGYTF
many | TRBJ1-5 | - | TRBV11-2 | TGTGCCAGCAGCTTATCAACGAGAGGGAATCAGCCCCAGCATTTT | CASSLSTRGNQPQHF
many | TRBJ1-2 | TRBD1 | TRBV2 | TGTGCCAGCAGTGAAATGGGACCAGGGGGTGGTGGCTACACCTTC | CASSEMGPGGGGYTF
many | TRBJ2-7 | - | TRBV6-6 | TGTGCCAGCAGATACGTAACAGGGAACGAGCAGTACTTC | CASRYVTGNEQYF
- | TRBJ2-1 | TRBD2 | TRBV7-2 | TGTGCCAGCAGCCCCGGGGGGGTGAAAGAGACCCAGTTCTTC | CASSPGGVKETQFF
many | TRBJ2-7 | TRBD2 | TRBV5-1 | TGCGCCAGCAGCACGGGACTAGCTACGGCCGAGCAGTACTTC | CASSTGLATAEQYF
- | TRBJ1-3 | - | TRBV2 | TGTGCCAGCAATTCCAGGGCTGGAAACACCATATATTTT | CASNSRAGNTIYF
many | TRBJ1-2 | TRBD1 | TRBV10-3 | TGTGCCATCAGAGACAGGGGGTTGGACTATGGCTACACCTTC | CAIRDRGLDYGYTF
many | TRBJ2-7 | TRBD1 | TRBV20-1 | TGCAGTGCTTTGGGACAGGGGTTGAACGAGCAGTACTTC | CSALGQGLNEQYF
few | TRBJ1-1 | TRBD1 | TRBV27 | TGTGCCAGCAGTCGTCACGGGACAGCAGACACTGAAGCTTTCTTT | CASSRHGTADTEAFF
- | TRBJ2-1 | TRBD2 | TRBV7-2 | TGTGCCAGCAGCCCCCGGACTAGCGGGGGGGCAGATGAGCAGTTCTTC | CASSPRTSGGADEQFF
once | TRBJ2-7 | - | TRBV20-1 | TGCAGTGCGCTCACAGGGTTGGGCCTCTACGAGCAGTACTTC | CSALTGLGLYEQYF
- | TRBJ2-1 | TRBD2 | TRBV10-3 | TGTGCCATCAGGGTCTCGGGGGGGTATGAGCAGTTCTTC | CAIRVSGGYEQFF
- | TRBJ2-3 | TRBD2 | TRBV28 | TGTGCCAGCAGTTCCCTGGGACTAGCGGGGGGGCCATCCACAGATACGCAGTATTTT | CASSSLGLAGGPSTDTQYF
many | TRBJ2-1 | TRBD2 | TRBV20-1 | TGCAGTGCTAGATCGCGGGGGGGCATATTCAATGAGCAGTTCTTC | CSARSRGGIFNEQFF
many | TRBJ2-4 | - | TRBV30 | TGTGCCTGGAGTGGAGGGGTTGAGGGAAACATTCAGTACTTC | CAWSGGVEGNIQYF
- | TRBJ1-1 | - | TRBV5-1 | TGCGCCAGCAGCGCCCGGGACCATAGGACTGAAGCTTTCTTT | CASSARDHRTEAFF
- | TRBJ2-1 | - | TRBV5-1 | TGCGCCAGCAGCTTGAGGGCTAGCGTTGTCTCCTACAATGAGCAGTTCTTC | CASSLRASVVSYNEQFF
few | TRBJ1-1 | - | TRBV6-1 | TGTGCCAGCATCGGCAGTCTGAACACTGAAGCTTTCTTT | CASIGSLNTEAFF
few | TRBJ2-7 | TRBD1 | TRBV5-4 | TGTGCCAGCAGCTTACAGGGGGTGGCGTACGAGCAGTACTTC | CASSLQGVAYEQYF
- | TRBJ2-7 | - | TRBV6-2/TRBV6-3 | TGTGCCAGCAGTTACTCGGGACCAACCTACGAGCAGTACTTC | CASSYSGPTYEQYF
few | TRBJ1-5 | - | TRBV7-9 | TGTGCCGGACAGAGACAGCAAAATCAGCCCCAGCATTTT | CAGQRQQNQPQHF
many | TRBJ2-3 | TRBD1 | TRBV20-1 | TGCAGTGCTAGGACAGGGGCTAGCACAGATACGCAGTATTTT | CSARTGASTDTQYF
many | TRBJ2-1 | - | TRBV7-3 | TGTGCCAGCAGCTTAGGTTCAGGGTGGTCCTACAATGAGCAGTTCTTC | CASSLGSGWSYNEQFF
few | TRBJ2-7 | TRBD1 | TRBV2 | TGTGCCAGCAGAGAATGGGACAGCCTAAGGCAGTACTTC | CASREWDSLRQYF
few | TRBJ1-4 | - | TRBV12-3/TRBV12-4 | TGTGCCAGCAGCCAACAGAGAACTAATGAAAAACTGTTTTTT | CASSQQRTNEKLFF
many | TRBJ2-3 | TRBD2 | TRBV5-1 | TGCGCCAGCAGCTTAAATCCCGGGACTAGCGGATATACAGATACGCAGTATTTT | CASSLNPGTSGYTDTQYF
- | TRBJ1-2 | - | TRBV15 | TGTGCCACCAGCAGAGTCGTGCAGGCAGGCCGCTATGGCTACACCTTC | CATSRVVQAGRYGYTF
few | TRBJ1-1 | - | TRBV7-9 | TGTGCCAGCAGCCCCGATGTTGGGGGCGTCCGAGCTTTCTTT | CASSPDVGGVRAFF
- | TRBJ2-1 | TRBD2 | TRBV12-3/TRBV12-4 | TGTGCCAGCAGTCCTAGAACACTAGCGGGGACCTACAATGAGCAGTTCTTC | CASSPRTLAGTYNEQFF
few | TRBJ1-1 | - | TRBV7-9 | TGTGCCAGCAGCTCGATACGGGGGAACACTGAAGCTTTCTTT | CASSSIRGNTEAFF
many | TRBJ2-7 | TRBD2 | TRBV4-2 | TGTGCCAGCAGCCAAGCTGGCGGGGGGTCCCTTGGGTCCTACGAGCAGTACTTC | CASSQAGGGSLGSYEQYF
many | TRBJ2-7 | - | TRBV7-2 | TGTGCCAGCAGCCTCTCGAGAGGCTACGAGCAGTACTTC | CASSLSRGYEQYF
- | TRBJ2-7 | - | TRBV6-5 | TGTGCCAGCAGTTACTCGCAGCCCTACGAGCAGTACTTC | CASSYSQPYEQYF
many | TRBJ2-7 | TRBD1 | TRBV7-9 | TGTGCCAGCAGCTTAGGGGACAGGGAAGGTGACGAGCAGTACTTC | CASSLGDREGDEQYF
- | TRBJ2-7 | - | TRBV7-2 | TGTGCCAGCAGCTTAATGGTGGGGTCCCCCTCCTACGAGCAGTACTTC | CASSLMVGSPSYEQYF
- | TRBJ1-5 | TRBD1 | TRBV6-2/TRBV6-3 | TGTGCCAGCAACAGTGTCAGGGGGCCTTTTGACAATCAGCCCCAGCATTTT | CASNSVRGPFDNQPQHF
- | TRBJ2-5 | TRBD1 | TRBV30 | TGTGCCTGGAGTGGACAGGGGGCGAAGACCCAGTACTTC | CAWSGQGAKTQYF
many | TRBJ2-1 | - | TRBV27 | TGTGCCAGCACCCCCTCCGGCTCATACTCCTACAATGAGCAGTTCTTC | CASTPSGSYSYNEQFF